This T cell receptor (beta chain) was recorded in a study of cytomegalovirus exposure and HLA in healthy donors. Study results and caveats: In an earlier analysis, most TCR beta V segments were productive about 87% or about 30% of the time.

PCR amplification relied on 60 Vbeta primers (plus 13 Jbeta primers). The protocol was immunoSEQ multiplex PCR, while the TCRdb copy is restricted to in-frame clones and leaves out a portion. The sample lists about 82,000 clones, around 80% occurring once. CDR1 is GTSNPN, CDR2 SVGIG, per germline (reference sequence). V lost 5 bases to trimming and J lost 0 bases, with 11 bases between them. The CDR3 totals 14 residues. A word on this clone: Antigen unknown.

Sequencing was performed on PBMCs. The sequence derives from a human donor in good health. The genes are TRBV30 and TRBJ1-3, with D possibly matching TRBD1 (6 bases). CDR3 sequence reads: CAWSTGNSGNTIYF. The CDR3 nucleotides are TGTGCCTGGTCAACAGGGAACTCTGGAAACACCATATATTTT.